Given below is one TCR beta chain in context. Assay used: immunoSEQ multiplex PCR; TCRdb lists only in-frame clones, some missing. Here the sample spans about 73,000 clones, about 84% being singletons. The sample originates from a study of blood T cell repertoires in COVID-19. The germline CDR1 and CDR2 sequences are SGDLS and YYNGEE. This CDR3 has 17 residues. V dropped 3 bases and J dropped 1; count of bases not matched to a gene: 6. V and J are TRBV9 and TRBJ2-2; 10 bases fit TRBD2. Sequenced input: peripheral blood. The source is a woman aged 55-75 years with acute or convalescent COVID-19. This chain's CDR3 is CASSGTSGYWNTGELFF. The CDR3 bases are TGTGCCAGCAGCGGGACTAGCGGATATTGGAACACCGGGGAGCTGTTTTTT.